These 20 T cell receptor beta chains were all obtained from the same sample, sequenced in a study of Tregs in tolerant kidney transplant recipients (dated by TCRdb to the late 2010s). Sample time point, as interpreted from the label and publication: blood sample drawn before combined kidney and bone marrow transplant. Preparation of the library involved the immunoSEQ multiplex PCR assay. Imported from immuneACCESS, the table was reduced by TCRdb to in-frame sequences with V and J called. These copies leave out some clones; in studies compared against another copy, an unresolved V gene accounts for under half, and the cause of the remainder is not known. This sample holds nearly 95,000 clones; roughly 93% were observed only once. The top ten constitute 0.46% of the sample. This material consisted of CD4+ T cells from blood, taken before the transplant. These receptors came from a human donor who received a combined kidney and bone marrow transplant.

This clone was found once. The chain recombines TRBV5-4 with TRBJ2-6; 11 positions agree with TRBD1. In germline, CDR1 is SGHNT, CDR2 YYREEE (reference sequence). This CDR3 comprises 17 residues. Germline trimming cut 5 bases from V and 8 bases from J; bases unmatched to any gene: 12. CDR3 loop: CASRSDRGRPKTNVLTF. For the CDR3, the DNA is TGTGCCAGCAGATCGGACAGGGGGCGCCCGAAGACCAACGTCCTGACTTTC.

This clone was detected once. The chain uses TRBV6-4 and TRBJ2-1; TRBD2 might be the D (5 bases). Trimming left V 9 bases short and J 4 bases short, with 13 bases between. This CDR3 is built from 13 residues. Germline V gene lookup returns CDR1 MRHNA and CDR2 SNTAGT. CDR3 sequence reads: CASTSGAYNEQFF. DNA for the CDR3: TGTGCCAGTACCAGCGGAGCGTACAATGAGCAGTTCTTC.

The V gene is TRBV7-3, the J gene TRBJ2-1, with D tentatively TRBD2 (6 bases). CDR3 length equals 17 residues. The germline gives CDR1 SGHTA, CDR2 FQGTGA. The germline V and J ends were trimmed by 5 bases and 0 bases, with 17 bases remaining between them. The chain's CDR3 is CASSLQPTGVSYNEQFF. CDR3 sequence (DNA): TGTGCCAGCAGCCTACAACCTACGGGGGTCTCCTACAATGAGCAGTTCTTC.

CDR3: CASSRRDSMEETQYF. DNA of the CDR3: TGTGCCAGCAGCCGCCGGGACAGCATGGAAGAGACCCAGTACTTC. The rearrangement links TRBV11-2 to TRBJ2-5; 7 bases match TRBD1. Trimming took 5 bases from V and 3 from J; bases not matched to a gene: 9. Germline V gene data show CDR1 as SGHAT and CDR2 as FQNNGV. The CDR3 sequence is 15 residues long.

V gene TRBV11-3 combines with J gene TRBJ2-2; 16 positions match TRBD2. The germline V gene encodes CDR1 SGHNT and CDR2 YENEEA. The CDR3 runs 19 residues. The V segment lost 5 bases and the J segment 0 bases; nucleotides outside the gene matches: 6. The CDR3, as DNA: TGTGCCAGCAGCCCGACGGGACTAGCGGGAGGGCCGAACACCGGGGAGCTGTTTTTT. This encodes CASSPTGLAGGPNTGELFF.

V gene TRBV7-2 combines with J gene TRBJ1-5; TRBD1 is a possible D gene (5 bases). The CDR3 consists of 13 residues. Germline CDR1 and CDR2: SGHTA and FQGNSA. V lost 0 bases and J lost 7, with 7 bases in between. This CDR3 reads CASSLAGGQPQHF. The CDR3 region has the DNA TGTGCCAGCAGCTTAGCGGGGGGACAGCCCCAGCATTTT. The full variable domain, its missing parts supplied by reference TRBV7-2 and TRBJ1-5, is GAGVSQSPSNKVTEKGKDVELRCDPISGHTALYWYRQSLGQGLEFLIYFQGNSAPDKSGLPSDRFSAERTGGSVSTLTIQRTQQEDSAVYLCASSLAGGQPQHFGDGTRLSIL.

The V gene is TRBV5-1, the J gene TRBJ2-3, with TRBD1 matching over 10 bases. The length of the CDR3 is 16 residues. V lost 4 bases and J lost 1; bases outside the gene matches: 6. Germline V CDR1 and CDR2: SGHRS, YFSETQ. The CDR3: CASSLTGGGGTDTQYF. The CDR3 DNA reads as TGCGCCAGCAGCCTGACAGGGGGCGGCGGCACAGATACGCAGTATTTT.

CDR3 nucleotide sequence: TGTGCCAGCAGCGCGACAGGGGAGAAGACCGGGGAGCTGTTTTTT. It encodes CASSATGEKTGELFF. The chain couples TRBV9 to TRBJ2-2; 8 nucleotides align to TRBD1. Losses at the gene ends were 3 bases for V and 5 bases for J; bases not matched to a gene: 6. This CDR3 region has 15 residues. Looked up from germline, CDR1 is SGDLS and CDR2 is YYNGEE.

As DNA, the CDR3 is TGTGCCAGTAGTATAGCGACTAGCAGCAAAAACATTCAGTACTTC. It translates to CASSIATSSKNIQYF. This sequence joins TRBV19 and TRBJ2-4; 7 nucleotides match TRBD2. Trimming cost V 1 base and J 3 bases; bases outside gene matches: 3. The germline V gene has CDR1 LNHDA and CDR2 SQIVND (reference sequence). CDR3 length: 15 residues.

The chain combines TRBV29-1 with TRBJ2-1; no reliable D call. The germline V and J ends were trimmed by 7 bases and 7 bases, with 17 bases remaining between them. Germline-derived CDR1 and CDR2 are SQVTM and ANQGSEA. The length of the CDR3 is 13 residues. Here the CDR3 DNA reads TGCAGCGCCGTACGATGGTTGAGAAATGAGCAGTTCTTC. Encoded protein: CSAVRWLRNEQFF.

The V and J genes are TRBV5-1 and TRBJ2-2; 10 nucleotides match TRBD2. V trimming: 4 bases; J trimming: 7 bases; junction bases outside the gene matches: 4. The CDR3 consists of 14 residues. Germline V lookup: CDR1 SGHRS, CDR2 YFSETQ. CDR3 in amino acids: CASSPRTSGGELFF. The CDR3 coding sequence is TGCGCCAGCAGCCCCCGGACTAGCGGCGGGGAGCTGTTTTTT.

The chain couples TRBV30 to TRBJ2-7, with 11 bases fitting TRBD2. V shed 5 bases, J shed 5 bases, and the junction held 8 bases outside the gene matches. CDR1 GTSNPN and CDR2 SVGIG come from the germline V gene (reference sequence). The CDR3 runs to 14 residues. CDR3 region: CAWGSGTSGNEQYF. In nucleotides, the CDR3 is TGTGCCTGGGGATCCGGGACTAGCGGCAACGAGCAGTACTTC.

The rearrangement joins TRBV5-1 to TRBJ2-5; D remains unclear. CDR1 SGHRS and CDR2 YFSETQ come from the germline V gene. The CDR3 consists of 16 residues. Trimming removed 0 bases from V and 2 bases from J, with 14 bases in between. The CDR3 is CASSLVQALSQETQYF. Here the CDR3 DNA reads TGCGCCAGCAGCTTGGTCCAGGCCTTATCACAAGAGACCCAGTACTTC.

The CDR3: CASSQESTDTQYF. The CDR3 region has the DNA TGCGCCAGCTCACAGGAGAGCACAGATACGCAGTATTTT. The genes are TRBV5-1 and TRBJ2-3, with D perhaps TRBD1 (5 bases). Germline V gene lookup returns CDR1 SGHRS and CDR2 YFSETQ. The CDR3 runs 13 residues. The ends were cut back, 7 bases at V and 0 bases at J, with 9 bases in the middle.

The genes are TRBV29-1 and TRBJ2-3; 14 positions match TRBD2. The V and J ends lost 3 bases and 5 bases, in that order; junction bases with no gene match: 7. Germline V lookup: CDR1 SQVTM, CDR2 ANQGSEA. This CDR3 has 16 residues. DNA of the CDR3: TGCAGCGTTGAGGGGGGACTAGCGGGAGCTTTAGATACGCAGTATTTT. Translating it yields CSVEGGLAGALDTQYF.

V is TRBV2 and J is TRBJ2-5, with TRBD1 identical over 9 bases. Per the germline V gene, CDR1 is SNHLY and CDR2 is FYNNEI. V shed 1 base and J 0 bases; nucleotides not matched to a gene: 3. CDR3 length: 16 residues. CDR3: CASSEVGTGNQETQYF. The CDR3 DNA sequence: TGTGCCAGCAGTGAAGTAGGGACAGGGAACCAAGAGACCCAGTACTTC.

The chain employs TRBV19 and TRBJ2-5, with 13 bases lining up with TRBD2. Trimming cost V 5 bases and J 2 bases; bases outside gene matches: 5. This CDR3 is built from 16 residues. CDR1 and CDR2 (germline): LNHDA, SQIVND (reference sequence). The CDR3 sequence is CASSVPGLAGQETQYF. CDR3 nucleotide sequence: TGTGCCAGTAGTGTCCCGGGACTAGCGGGACAAGAGACCCAGTACTTC.

The gene calls are TRBV29-1 and TRBJ1-2; a weak D match, TRBD1 (5 bases). This CDR3 region has 12 residues. The V gene's germline CDR1 is SQVTM and CDR2 ANQGSEA. Trimming removed 6 bases at V and 7 bases at J, with 15 bases between. CDR3 region: CSVSGRASGYTF. The CDR3 nucleotides are TGCAGCGTGTCGGGCAGGGCCTCTGGCTACACCTTC.

The genes are TRBV18 and TRBJ2-5; possible D gene TRBD2, 5 bases. CDR3 length: 15 amino acids. The germline gives CDR1 KGHSH, CDR2 LQKENI. V was pared by 3 bases and J by 6 bases, with 17 bases between. The chain's CDR3 is CASSPRIGELQTQYF. The CDR3 DNA sequence: TGTGCCAGCTCACCTAGGATCGGGGAGTTACAGACCCAGTACTTC.

The rearrangement uses TRBV18 and TRBJ2-1; 7 bases are a match to TRBD2. The CDR3 runs to 17 residues. CDR1 is KGHSH and CDR2 is LQKENI in the germline V gene. V lost 1 base, J lost 0 bases, and 6 bases stayed unmatched. DNA for the CDR3: TGTGCCAGCTCACCACGGTGGGGCGGGGGCTCCTACAATGAGCAGTTCTTC. It yields the protein CASSPRWGGGSYNEQFF. The full variable domain, completed using reference TRBV18 and TRBJ2-1, is NAGVMQNPRHLVRRRGQEARLRCSPMKGHSHVYWYRQLPEEGLKFMVYLQKENIIDESGMPKERFSAEFPKEGPSILRIQQVVRGDSAAYFCASSPRWGGGSYNEQFFGPGTRLTVL.